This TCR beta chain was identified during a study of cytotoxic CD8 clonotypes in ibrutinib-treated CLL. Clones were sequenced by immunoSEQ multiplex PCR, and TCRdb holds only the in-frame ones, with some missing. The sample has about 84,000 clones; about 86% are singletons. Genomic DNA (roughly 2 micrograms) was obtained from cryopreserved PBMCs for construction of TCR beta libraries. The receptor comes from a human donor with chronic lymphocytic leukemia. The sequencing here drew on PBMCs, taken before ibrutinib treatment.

CDR3 bases: TGTGCCTGGGGACAGATAAATGAAAAACTGTTTTTT. Residues: CAWGQINEKLFF. The chain is built from TRBV30 and TRBJ1-4; maybe TRBD1 (6 bases). Trimming removed 5 bases from V and 5 bases from J, with 9 bases in between. CDR1 GTSNPN and CDR2 SVGIG come from the germline V gene (reference sequence). This CDR3 has 12 residues.